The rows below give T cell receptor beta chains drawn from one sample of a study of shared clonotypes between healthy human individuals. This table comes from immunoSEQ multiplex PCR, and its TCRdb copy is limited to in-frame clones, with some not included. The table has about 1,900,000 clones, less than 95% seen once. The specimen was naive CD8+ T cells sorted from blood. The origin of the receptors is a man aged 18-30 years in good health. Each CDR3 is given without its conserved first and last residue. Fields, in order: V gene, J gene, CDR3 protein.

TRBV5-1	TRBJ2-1	ASSPRLADYNEQF
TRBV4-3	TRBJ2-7	ASSPDRQREQY
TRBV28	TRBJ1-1	ASSFEKWGTEAF
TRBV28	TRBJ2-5	ATSGVGQETQY
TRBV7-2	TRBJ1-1	ASSLAGPRMNTEAF
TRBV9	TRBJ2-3	ASSVVGTLLI
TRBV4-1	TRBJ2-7	ASSPKGDRTYEQY
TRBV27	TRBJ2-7	ASSTLQIPAPYEQY
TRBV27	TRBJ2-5	ASSPGTTQETQY
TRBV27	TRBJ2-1	ASSSPGQGKTEQF
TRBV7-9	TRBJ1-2	ASSLAGTVYGYT
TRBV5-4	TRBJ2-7	ASSLVGEGGEQY
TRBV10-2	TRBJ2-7	ASSDSNEQY
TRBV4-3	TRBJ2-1	ASSPFEQGEQF
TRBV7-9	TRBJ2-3	ASSSWTGDTQY
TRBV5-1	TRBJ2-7	ASSLTSHYEQY
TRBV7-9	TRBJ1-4	ASSLGTVEKLF
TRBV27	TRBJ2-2	ASNPAGPRGWELF
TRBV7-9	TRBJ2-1	AGGLAGYNEQF
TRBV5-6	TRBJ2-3	ASRPLAGGGDTQY
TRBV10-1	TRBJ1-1	ASSDRLGDTEAF
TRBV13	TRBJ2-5	ASTSTGLETQY
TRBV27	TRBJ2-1	ASSLAGGRESYNEQF
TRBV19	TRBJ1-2	ASSPAAGGYGYT
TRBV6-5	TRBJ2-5	ASSYGAEETQY
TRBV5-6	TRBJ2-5	ASSLVREETQY
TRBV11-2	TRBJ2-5	ASSLDKDRREETQY
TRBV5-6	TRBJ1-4	ASSEGQGTNEKLF
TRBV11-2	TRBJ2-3	ASSFGGTDTQY
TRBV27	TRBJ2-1	ASSPPTGGGNEQF
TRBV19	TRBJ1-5	ASSGAQYQPQH
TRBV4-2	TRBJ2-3	ASAISVVDTQY
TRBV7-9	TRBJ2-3	ASSQLLTDTQY
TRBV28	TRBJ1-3	ASSFRGGGNTIY
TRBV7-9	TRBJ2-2	ASSHSGPTQNTGELF
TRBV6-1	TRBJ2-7	ASSEGTRTGGKYEQY
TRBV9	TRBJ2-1	ASSPNSLAGGIEQF
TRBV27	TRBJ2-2	ASSLAGGTGELF
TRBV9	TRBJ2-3	ASSVGDGLTDTQY
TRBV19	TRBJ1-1	ASSLEGERIWAEAF
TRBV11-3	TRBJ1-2	ASSFRICNRALGVDGYT
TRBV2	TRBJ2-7	ASSRGWEQY
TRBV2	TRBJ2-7	ASSEALGGLDEQY
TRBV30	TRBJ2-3	AWSSTSEPSTDTQY
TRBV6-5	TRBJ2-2	ASSPGTPGELF
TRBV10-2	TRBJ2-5	ASSDYGTGIETQY
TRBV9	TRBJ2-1	ASSALPGQGHLSSYNEQF